This T cell receptor (beta chain) comes out of a study of OX40 agonist ivuxolimab in advanced cancers. Study-wide context: Melanoma, hepatocellular carcinoma, head and neck or renal cell cancer occurred in dose-escalation patients.

Note on this clone: The target antigen is unknown.

The method was immunoSEQ multiplex PCR; TCRdb's version includes in-frame clones alone and lacks a portion of them. The profile shows tens of thousands of clones, approximately 78% of them singletons. Drawing of blood for sampling happened at baseline, at cycle 4 day 1, and at cycle 7 day 1. The germline CDR1 and CDR2 sequences are MGHRA and YSYEKL. The CDR3 sequence is 13 residues long. V dropped 6 bases and J dropped 8; count of bases not matched to a gene: 4. Study-wide results and caveats: Doses of 0.1 to 3.0 mg/kg were accompanied by clonal expansion of CD4+ and CD8+ blood T cells by week 6. Partly responding patients at 0.1-3.0 mg/kg showed some of the smallest clonal expansion.

V usage is TRBV4-1 and J usage is TRBJ2-1; 10 nucleotides match TRBD2. This clonotype was sampled from an adult with an advanced solid tumor such as melanoma, head and neck, liver or kidney cancer. Sample: CD4+ or CD8+ T cells sorted from blood, taken in a trial of the OX40 agonist ivuxolimab. The CDR3 reads CASRRLAGDEQFF. The CDR3 DNA sequence: TGCGCCAGCAGGCGGCTAGCGGGAGATGAGCAGTTCTTC.